Presented here are 30 T cell receptor beta chains from one specimen sequenced in a study of CD8+ T cells in alopecia areata. Specified treatment: oral pan-JAK inhibitor, 5-10 mg twice daily. Extracted RNA was reverse transcribed into cDNA, the sequencing template. TCRdb's copy holds only in-frame clones and misses some; the assay was immunoSEQ multiplex PCR. Of about 250,000 clones in the sample, about 62% are singletons; the top ten hold around 0.92%. The sequencing used CD4+ T cells sorted from blood, collected around week 54, from a patient treated with tofacitinib. These receptors came from a human donor with alopecia areata.

This clone was recorded only once. The CDR3 nucleotides are TGTGCCAGCACCCCCAGGGCGTACCAAGAGACCCAGTACTTC. As protein: CASTPRAYQETQYF. This rearrangement joins TRBV7-9 to TRBJ2-5; D possibly corresponds to TRBD1 (5 bases). The CDR3 is 14 amino acids. Germline V CDR1 and CDR2: SEHNR, FQNEAQ (reference sequence). The V end lost 7 bases, the J end lost 0 bases, and 12 bases lay between the germline ends.

This clone was recorded a few times. V and J are TRBV7-3 and TRBJ1-1, with a weak D call TRBD1 (6 bases). Trimming removed 5 bases from V and 0 bases from J, with 10 bases in between. There are 14 residues in the CDR3. Germline V lookup: CDR1 SGHTA, CDR2 FQGTGA. CDR3 loop: CASSKQGLNTEAFF. Here the CDR3 DNA reads TGTGCCAGCAGCAAACAGGGACTGAACACTGAAGCTTTCTTT.

This chain links TRBV5-1 with TRBJ2-5, with D perhaps TRBD1 (5 bases). The germline gives CDR1 SGHRS, CDR2 YFSETQ. The ends were cut back, 0 bases at V and 4 bases at J, with 13 bases in the middle. The CDR3 covers 15 residues. The CDR3 DNA follows: TGCGCCAGCAGCTTGGCTGACGCAGGGCTAGAGACCCAGTACTTC. Amino acids: CASSLADAGLETQYF. Looking up the rest from reference TRBV5-1 and TRBJ2-5 gives the full variable domain: KAGVTQTPRYLIKTRGQQVTLSCSPISGHRSVSWYQQTPGQGLQFLFEYFSETQRNKGNFPGRFSGRQFSNSRSEMNVSTLELGDSALYLCASSLADAGLETQYFGPGTRLLVL.

The CDR3 DNA follows: TGTGCCAGCAGTGCAGGGGTGGGCTCCTACGAGCAGTACTTC. This gives the protein CASSAGVGSYEQYF. The chain has TRBV2 and TRBJ2-7, with D tentatively TRBD1 (6 bases). Germline V gives CDR1 SNHLY, CDR2 FYNNEI. The CDR3 consists of 14 residues. Trimming shortened V by 4 bases and J by 0 bases, and 10 bases separated the two germline ends.

The V and J genes are TRBV29-1 and TRBJ1-1; 7 bases map to TRBD1. The germline gives CDR1 SQVTM, CDR2 ANQGSEA. The CDR3 consists of 13 residues. Trimming at V came to 4 bases and at J to 1 base, leaving 3 bases not matched to a gene. CDR3 sequence reads: CSVGQGSNTEAFF. The CDR3, as DNA: TGCAGCGTTGGACAGGGCTCGAACACTGAAGCTTTCTTT.

This sequence joins TRBV15 and TRBJ1-4, with a possible D match to TRBD1 (6 bases). The CDR3 contains 17 residues. Germline CDR1 and CDR2: LNHNV and YYDKDF (reference sequence). The germline V and J ends were trimmed by 1 base and 6 bases, with 18 bases remaining between them. CDR3 DNA: TGTGCCACCAGCAGAGCCCATCGCGGGGGGCGCGATGAAAAACTGTTTTTT. This encodes CATSRAHRGGRDEKLFF.

The sample holds one count of this clone. The V gene is TRBV9, the J gene TRBJ1-2; D call uncertain. Trimming removed 4 bases from V and 5 bases from J, with 15 bases in between. Per germline, CDR1 SGDLS and CDR2 YYNGEE. This CDR3 has 14 residues. The DNA of the CDR3 is TGTGCCAGCAGCACCACCCCCCAAGGGTATGGCTACACCTTC. Translated: CASSTTPQGYGYTF. The full variable domain, its missing parts supplied by reference TRBV9 and TRBJ1-2, is DSGVTQTPKHLITATGQRVTLRCSPRSGDLSVYWYQQSLDQGLQFLIQYYNGEERAKGNILERFSAQQFPDLHSELNLSSLELGDSALYFCASSTTPQGYGYTFGSGTRLTVV.

The chain links TRBV18 to TRBJ1-5; 8 positions match TRBD1. V dropped 1 base and J dropped 4; count of bases not matched to a gene: 6. Germline V CDR1 and CDR2: KGHSH, LQKENI. The CDR3 covers 16 residues. This CDR3 reads CASSPQGTGINQPQHF. Here the CDR3 DNA reads TGTGCCAGCTCACCACAGGGGACAGGTATAAATCAGCCCCAGCATTTT.

The CDR3 DNA reads as TGTGCCAGCAGTTCAGTTACCCCGTCGGCTAGCTTAGAGACCCAGTACTTC. This translates into CASSSVTPSASLETQYF. This chain connects TRBV25-1 to TRBJ2-5; TRBD2 is a possible D gene (5 bases). The CDR3 is 17 amino acids. Germline V gene data show CDR1 as MGHDK and CDR2 as SYGVNS. Trimming stripped 5 bases from V and 4 bases from J, with 23 bases between.

As for this clone: This could be a read error, since a much larger clone is one nucleotide away. Other DNA variants within this sample encode the same CDR3. The genes are TRBV7-9 and TRBJ1-6; no clear D gene. V lost 1 base and J 6 bases, leaving 4 bases between the germline ends. This CDR3 comprises 13 residues. Per germline, CDR1 SEHNR and CDR2 FQNEAQ (reference sequence). For the CDR3, the DNA is TGTGCCAGCAGCTTAGACGGTAATTCACCCCTCCACTTT. Translating gives CASSLDGNSPLHF.

The genes are TRBV2 and TRBJ2-4, with D possibly matching TRBD1 (5 bases). The V end was cut by 7 bases, the J end by 0 bases, with 7 bases between. Germline V gene sequence: CDR1 SNHLY, CDR2 FYNNEI. The CDR3 is 13 amino acids. CDR3 in amino acids: CASNRGAKNIQYF. In DNA, the CDR3 is TGTGCCAGCAATAGGGGAGCCAAAAACATTCAGTACTTC.

J is TRBJ2-5 and V is TRBV7-9; a possible D gene is TRBD2 (6 bases). Germline V gene sequence: CDR1 SEHNR, CDR2 FQNEAQ (reference sequence). The CDR3 has 15 residues. Trimming removed 4 bases at V and 5 bases at J, with 17 bases between. CDR3 loop: CASSSPLGRRETQYF. In nucleotides, the CDR3 is TGTGCCAGCAGCTCCCCCCTGGGGAGGAGGGAGACCCAGTACTTC.

This clone was detected a few times. The chain joins TRBV6-1 to TRBJ2-1; 7 bases agree with TRBD2. The CDR3 consists of 14 residues. Germline V gene data show CDR1 as MNHNS and CDR2 as SASEGT. V lost 2 bases to trimming and J lost 10 bases; unmatched junction nucleotides: 8. This CDR3 reads CASSETAGYGEQFF. The CDR3 coding sequence is TGTGCCAGCAGTGAAACAGCGGGGTACGGCGAGCAGTTCTTC.

Only one count was recorded for this clone. The chain combines TRBV15 with TRBJ2-3; D may be TRBD2 (5 bases). Deletions cut 2 bases from V and 3 bases from J, with 15 bases between. The CDR3 spans 16 residues. The germline CDR1 and CDR2 sequences are LNHNV and YYDKDF (reference sequence). The CDR3 coding sequence is TGTGCCACCAGCAGAACCTTCACGGGGTTGACAGATACGCAGTATTTT. Amino acids: CATSRTFTGLTDTQYF. Full variable domain (missing parts from reference TRBV15 and TRBJ2-3): DAMVIQNPRYQVTQFGKPVTLSCSQTLNHNVMYWYQQKSSQAPKLLFHYYDKDFNNEADTPDNFQSRRPNTSFCFLDIRSPGLGDTAMYLCATSRTFTGLTDTQYFGPGTRLTVL.

The chain uses TRBV2 and TRBJ1-5; TRBD1 agrees at 9 bases. V lost 7 bases to trimming and J lost 7 bases; unmatched junction nucleotides: 5. The length of the CDR3 is 13 residues. Germline V gene data show CDR1 as SNHLY and CDR2 as FYNNEI. The CDR3 bases are TGTGCCAGCACCAGACAGGGGGTCCAGCCCCAGCATTTT. Its translation is CASTRQGVQPQHF.

V gene TRBV30 combines with J gene TRBJ1-1; D is uncertain. The CDR3 has 12 amino acids. Germline V lookup: CDR1 GTSNPN, CDR2 SVGIG (reference sequence). Trimming took off 0 bases at V and 6 bases at J, with 8 bases between the two ends. The DNA of the CDR3 is TGTGCCTGGAGTGTCCCGATCGCTGAAGCTTTCTTT. Its protein is CAWSVPIAEAFF.

About this clone: A much larger clone sits a single nucleotide away, making a read error possible. Other DNA sequences in the same sample also yield this CDR3. The chain is built from TRBV20-1 and TRBJ1-1, with unresolved D. Looked up from germline, CDR1 is DFQATT and CDR2 is SNEGSKA (reference sequence). V lost 3 bases to trimming and J lost 1 base, with 3 bases between them. This CDR3 has 11 residues. CDR3: CSARANTEAFF. CDR3 nucleotide sequence: TGCAGTGCTAGGGCGAACACTGAAGCTTTCTTT.

The rearrangement uses TRBV5-6 and TRBJ1-5, with TRBD1 as a possible D gene (6 bases). Germline CDR1 is SGHDT and CDR2 is YYEEEE. CDR3 length equals 14 residues. V shed 3 bases and J shed 9 bases, with 16 bases lying between them. This CDR3 reads CASSYRQAPRPQHF. The CDR3 region has the DNA TGTGCCAGCAGCTACAGACAGGCTCCGAGGCCCCAGCATTTT.

The chain joins TRBV18 to TRBJ2-7; D possibly corresponds to TRBD2 (5 bases). The germline V gene encodes CDR1 KGHSH and CDR2 LQKENI. Trimming took 0 bases from V and 6 from J, leaving 9 bases between them. The CDR3 is 13 residues long. The CDR3 loop reads CASSPPSRGEQYF. DNA for the CDR3: TGTGCCAGCTCACCACCATCTCGGGGCGAGCAGTACTTC.

The chain uses TRBV2 and TRBJ2-3, with D uncertain. The CDR3 runs 15 residues. In germline, CDR1 is SNHLY, CDR2 FYNNEI. V lost 4 bases to trimming and J lost 1 base, with 12 bases between them. Here the CDR3 reads CASSVLTPGTDTQYF. The CDR3 DNA reads TGTGCCAGCAGTGTTCTCACACCGGGCACAGATACGCAGTATTTT.

The table lists this clone with a count of one. The chain carries TRBV29-1 and TRBJ2-3; perhaps TRBD2 as D (5 bases). Germline V CDR1 and CDR2: SQVTM, ANQGSEA. This CDR3 is built from 14 residues. Trimming removed 3 bases from V and 3 bases from J, with 13 bases in between. This CDR3 reads CSVDVGIATDTQYF. CDR3 coding DNA: TGCAGCGTTGACGTGGGAATAGCGACAGATACGCAGTATTTT.

Comment on this clone: Other DNA sequences in this specimen translate into the identical CDR3. The rearrangement links TRBV11-2 to TRBJ2-3; 8 nucleotides line up with TRBD2. The J segment lost 4 bases and the V segment lost 0 bases, leaving 3 bases of the junction unmatched. This CDR3 is 15 amino acids long. The V gene's germline CDR1 is SGHAT and CDR2 FQNNGV. The DNA for the CDR3 is TGTGCCAGCAGCTTAGACGGGGGGGCCTCAGATACGCAGTATTTT. It specifies CASSLDGGASDTQYF.

The gene calls are TRBV11-2 and TRBJ1-5; possibly TRBD1 for D (6 bases). CDR1 and CDR2 (germline): SGHAT, FQNNGV. CDR3 length: 13 residues. Trimming took off 5 bases at V and 7 bases at J, with 12 bases between the two ends. CDR3 DNA sequence: TGTGCCAGCAGCCTCCGAGGGGGGCAGCCCCAGCATTTT. Protein: CASSLRGGQPQHF.

The chain combines TRBV6-1 with TRBJ2-7; D gene uncertain. V was cut by 1 base and J by 9 bases, with 10 bases left in between. The CDR3 extends over 12 amino acids. Germline V gene data show CDR1 as MNHNS and CDR2 as SASEGT. The CDR3 sequence is CASSEGPLWQYF. The DNA for the CDR3 is TGTGCCAGCAGTGAAGGTCCCCTCTGGCAGTACTTC.

The table lists this clone with a few counts. The DNA for the CDR3 is TGTGCCAGCAGCTCGACAGGGAGGGAGCAGTACTTC. It translates to CASSSTGREQYF. This sequence joins TRBV11-2 and TRBJ2-7; D is perhaps TRBD1 (7 bases). There are 12 residues in the CDR3. The germline gives CDR1 SGHAT, CDR2 FQNNGV. V lost 4 bases to trimming and J lost 7 bases, with 11 bases between them.

V and J are TRBV11-2 and TRBJ1-6; TRBD1 is a possible D gene (6 bases). The CDR3 contains 17 residues. V was clipped by 3 bases and J by 4 bases, with 16 bases between them. Germline values: CDR1 SGHAT, CDR2 FQNNGV. CDR3 loop: CASSLGTLPPYNSPLHF. CDR3 sequence (DNA): TGTGCCAGCAGCTTGGGGACACTCCCTCCGTATAATTCACCCCTCCACTTT.

The chain joins TRBV10-3 to TRBJ2-5, with D possibly TRBD2 on 5 matching bases. This CDR3 spans 13 amino acids. V lost 7 bases and J 1 base, leaving 10 bases between the germline ends. The germline V gene encodes CDR1 ENHRY and CDR2 SYGVKD. The CDR3 region has the DNA TGTGCCATCAAGGGCGGGCCCCAAGAGACCCAGTACTTC. As protein: CAIKGGPQETQYF.

The chain couples TRBV30 to TRBJ2-2, with a possible D match to TRBD1 (6 bases). The CDR3 is 15 residues long. CDR1 and CDR2 from the germline V gene are GTSNPN and SVGIG (reference sequence). V was trimmed by 0 bases and J by 5 bases, leaving 13 bases between them. CDR3 bases: TGTGCCTGGAGTGTAGGACAGCCCGGGACCGGGGAGCTGTTTTTT. It translates to CAWSVGQPGTGELFF.

This chain uses TRBV11-2 with TRBJ2-3; 7 nucleotides line up with TRBD2. Germline-derived CDR1 and CDR2 are SGHAT and FQNNGV. CDR3 length: 15 amino acids. V lost 6 bases, J lost 2 bases, and 8 bases stayed unmatched. Here the CDR3 DNA reads TGTGCCAGCAGGCCAGAGGGAGGGGCCACAGATACGCAGTATTTT. Translated, it gives CASRPEGGATDTQYF.

V is TRBV4-2 and J is TRBJ1-6, with D perhaps TRBD1 (5 bases). Trimming took 0 bases from V and 6 from J, leaving 12 bases between them. Germline CDR1 LGHNA, CDR2 YNFKEQ. The CDR3 covers 16 residues. In DNA form, the CDR3 reads TGTGCCAGCAGCCAAGAGGCGCAGGGTACTAATTCACCCCTCCACTTT. Translation: CASSQEAQGTNSPLHF.